The rows below give T cell receptor beta chains drawn from one sample of a study of shared clonotypes between healthy human individuals. TCRdb's table, derived via immunoSEQ multiplex PCR, lists solely in-frame clones and lacks some. The sample has millions of clones, about 92% seen once. The sequencing sample was made of naive CD4+ T cells sorted from blood. Every receptor here comes from a young man in good health. Each CDR3 is given without its conserved first and last residue. Size is stated for part of the rows, as once, few or many counts, or as a class when the clone is expanded.

>TRBV6-1|NA
ASTYDRVGQPQH
>TRBV6-5|NA
ASRRTSGRIGEQY
>TRBV4-1|NA
ASSQDEDTYEQY
>TRBV6-5|NA
ASSRTAAYEQY
>TRBV10-3|NA
AISGLTSGANVLT
>TRBV7-2|NA
ATKRGQGAVYEQF
>TRBV12-2|NA
ASRLVAGAVRESGELF
>TRBV5-1|NA
ASSLQLSGANVLT
>TRBV20-1|NA
SPRADEQF
>TRBV7-9|NA
ASSLALDYEKLF
>TRBV6-5|NA
ASSREARYEQY
>TRBV7-3|few
ASSLNRSYNSPLH
>TRBV20-1|NA
SARRTGNEY
>TRBV11-3|NA
ASSIRTERTGELF
>TRBV5-1|NA
ASSRDSYNSPLH
>TRBV19|NA
ASSIGTTYEQY
>TRBV7-8|NA
ASSFPHRDGYEQY
>TRBV5-1|once
ASSLESRGDTGELF
>TRBV10-3|NA
AITKQEWNEQF
>TRBV5-6|NA
ASSLFRSSYEQY
>TRBV19|NA
ASSPGTGFSGANVLT
>TRBV4-3|NA
ASSQDPGEETQY
>TRBV5-1|once
ASSLAVAAKNIQY
>TRBV7-2|NA
ASRPGGSSYNEQF
>TRBV5-4|NA
ASSLSGDNEKLF
>TRBV7-9|NA
ASSLETSGGTEQY
>TRBV6-5|NA
ASRENSNQPQH
>TRBV19|NA
ASSSPGDRRPYGYT
>TRBV6-6|once
ASSSEPFYTGELF
>TRBV6-1|few
ATQGGSNQPQH
>TRBV6-1|once
ASSEWHISSTDTQY
>TRBV28|NA
ASRAGAQNQPQH
>TRBV30|NA
AWSRAETQY
>TRBV7-8|NA
ASSLAGILQETQY
>TRBV18|NA
ASSPKGAAEGY
>TRBV19|NA
ASRHLSANTGELF
>TRBV5-1|NA
ASSFRGGDTEAF
>TRBV7-2|NA
ASSWPLNYLTSTDTQY
>TRBV29-1|NA
SVEAGGYEQY
>TRBV19|NA
ASRGAGTENQPQH
>TRBV29-1|NA
SVGTGIQKLF
>TRBV6-1|NA
ASSATVNTEAF
>TRBV10-3|NA
ATQGGWYEQF